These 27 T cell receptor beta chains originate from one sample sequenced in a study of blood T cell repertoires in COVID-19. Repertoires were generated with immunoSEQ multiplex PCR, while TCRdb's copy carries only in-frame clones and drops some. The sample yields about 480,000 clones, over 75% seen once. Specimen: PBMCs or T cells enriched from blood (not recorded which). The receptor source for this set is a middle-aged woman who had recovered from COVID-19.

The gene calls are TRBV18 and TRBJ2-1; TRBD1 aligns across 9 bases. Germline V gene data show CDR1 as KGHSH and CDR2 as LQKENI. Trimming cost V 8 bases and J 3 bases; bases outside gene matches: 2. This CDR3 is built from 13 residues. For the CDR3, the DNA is TGTGCCAGCGACAGGGGGGACTACAATGAGCAGTTCTTC. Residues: CASDRGDYNEQFF.

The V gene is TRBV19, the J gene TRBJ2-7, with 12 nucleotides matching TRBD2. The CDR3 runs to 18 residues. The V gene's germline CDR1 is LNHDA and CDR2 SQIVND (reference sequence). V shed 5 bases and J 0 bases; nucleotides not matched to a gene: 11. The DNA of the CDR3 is TGTGCCAGTAGTGACCGGACTAGCGGGACGGATAGCTCCTACGAGCAGTACTTC. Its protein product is CASSDRTSGTDSSYEQYF.

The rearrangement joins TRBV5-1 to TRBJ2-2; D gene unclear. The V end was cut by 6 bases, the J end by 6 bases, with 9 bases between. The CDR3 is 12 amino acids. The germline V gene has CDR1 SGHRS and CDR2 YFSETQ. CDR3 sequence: CASTFSAGELFF. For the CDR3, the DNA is TGCGCCAGCACCTTTTCGGCCGGGGAGCTGTTTTTT.

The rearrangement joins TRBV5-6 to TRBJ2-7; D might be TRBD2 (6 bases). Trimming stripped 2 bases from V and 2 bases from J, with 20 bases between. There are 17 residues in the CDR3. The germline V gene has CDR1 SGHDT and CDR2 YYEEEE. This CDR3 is CASSFRVAVWSPYEQYF. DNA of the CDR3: TGTGCCAGCAGCTTTAGGGTAGCGGTTTGGTCCCCCTACGAGCAGTACTTC.

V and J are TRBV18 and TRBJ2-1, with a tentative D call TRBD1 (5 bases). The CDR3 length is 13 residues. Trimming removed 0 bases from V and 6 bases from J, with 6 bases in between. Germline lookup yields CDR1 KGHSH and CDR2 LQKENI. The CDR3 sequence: CASSPPGPNEQFF. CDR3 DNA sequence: TGTGCCAGCTCACCACCGGGGCCCAATGAGCAGTTCTTC.

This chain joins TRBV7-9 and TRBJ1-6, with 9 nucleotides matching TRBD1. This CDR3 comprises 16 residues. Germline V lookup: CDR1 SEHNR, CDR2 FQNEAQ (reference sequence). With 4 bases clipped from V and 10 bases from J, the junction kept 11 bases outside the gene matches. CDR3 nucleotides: TGTGCCAGCAGCTCCGGGACAGGGCCATTGGGGTCACCCCTCCACTTT. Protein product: CASSSGTGPLGSPLHF. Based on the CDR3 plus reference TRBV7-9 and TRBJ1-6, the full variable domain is DTGVSQNPRHKITKRGQNVTFRCDPISEHNRLYWYRQTLGQGPEFLTYFQNEAQLEKSRLLSDRFSAERPKGSFSTLEIQRTEQGDSAMYLCASSSGTGPLGSPLHFGNGTRLTVT.

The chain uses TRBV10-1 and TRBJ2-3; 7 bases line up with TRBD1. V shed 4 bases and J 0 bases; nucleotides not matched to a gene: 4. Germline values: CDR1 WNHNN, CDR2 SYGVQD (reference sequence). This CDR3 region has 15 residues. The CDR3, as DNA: TGCGCCAGCAGTGGAGGACAGGACAGCACAGATACGCAGTATTTT. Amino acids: CASSGGQDSTDTQYF.

The CDR3 region is CASKSDPQSSYEQYF. CDR3 nucleotides: TGCGCCAGCAAAAGTGACCCACAGAGCTCCTACGAGCAGTACTTC. This chain links TRBV10-2 with TRBJ2-7; D not resolved. This CDR3 spans 15 amino acids. Between the trimmed V and J ends, which lost 7 bases and 0 bases, there was a span of 16 bases. CDR1 is WSHSY and CDR2 is SAAADI in the germline V gene.

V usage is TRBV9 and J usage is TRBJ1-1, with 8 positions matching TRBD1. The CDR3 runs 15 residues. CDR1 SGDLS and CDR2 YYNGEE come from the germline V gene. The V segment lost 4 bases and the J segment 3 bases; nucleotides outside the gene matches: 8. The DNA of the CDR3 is TGTGCCAGCAGCCCTAGCTGGACAGGGTACACTGAAGCTTTCTTT. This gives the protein CASSPSWTGYTEAFF.

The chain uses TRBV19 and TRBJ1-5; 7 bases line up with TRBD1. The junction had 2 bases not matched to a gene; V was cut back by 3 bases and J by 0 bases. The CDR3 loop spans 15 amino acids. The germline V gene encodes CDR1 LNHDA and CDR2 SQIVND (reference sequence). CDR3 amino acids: CASSIGQVSNQPQHF. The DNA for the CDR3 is TGTGCCAGTAGTATCGGACAGGTTAGCAATCAGCCCCAGCATTTT.

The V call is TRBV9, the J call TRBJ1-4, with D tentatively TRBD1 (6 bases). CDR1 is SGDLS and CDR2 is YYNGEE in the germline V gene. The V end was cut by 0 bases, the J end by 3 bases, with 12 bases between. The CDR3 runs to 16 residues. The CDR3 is CASSVVPQGSNEKLFF. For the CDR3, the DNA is TGTGCCAGCAGCGTAGTCCCACAGGGATCTAATGAAAAACTGTTTTTT.

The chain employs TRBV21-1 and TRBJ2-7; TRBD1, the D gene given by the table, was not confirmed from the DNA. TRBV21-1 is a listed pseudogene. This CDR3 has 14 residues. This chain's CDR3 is CASSLRQGPSEQYF. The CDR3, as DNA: TGTGCCAGCAGCCTTCGACAGGGGCCTTCCGAGCAGTACTTC.

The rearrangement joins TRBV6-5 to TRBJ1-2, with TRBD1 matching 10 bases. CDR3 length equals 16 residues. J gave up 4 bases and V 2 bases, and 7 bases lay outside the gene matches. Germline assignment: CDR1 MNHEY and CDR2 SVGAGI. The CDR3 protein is CASSYGAGQGIYGYTF. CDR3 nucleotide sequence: TGTGCCAGCAGTTACGGGGCGGGACAGGGGATCTATGGCTACACCTTC.

This CDR3 is CASSIGVAGNINYEQYF. The CDR3, as DNA: TGTGCCAGTAGTATCGGGGTAGCGGGAAACATCAACTACGAGCAGTACTTC. This sequence joins TRBV19 and TRBJ2-7, with 8 bases fitting TRBD2. Germline CDR1 is LNHDA and CDR2 is SQIVND (reference sequence). The V and J ends lost 3 bases and 3 bases, in that order; junction bases with no gene match: 13. The CDR3 is 17 amino acids.

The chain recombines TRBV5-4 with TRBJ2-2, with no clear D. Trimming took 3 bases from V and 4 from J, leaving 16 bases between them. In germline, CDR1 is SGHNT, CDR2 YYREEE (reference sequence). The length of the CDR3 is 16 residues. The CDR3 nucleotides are TGTGCCAGCAGCTCTACAGCCGCCCGATTCACCGGGGAGCTGTTTTTT. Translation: CASSSTAARFTGELFF.

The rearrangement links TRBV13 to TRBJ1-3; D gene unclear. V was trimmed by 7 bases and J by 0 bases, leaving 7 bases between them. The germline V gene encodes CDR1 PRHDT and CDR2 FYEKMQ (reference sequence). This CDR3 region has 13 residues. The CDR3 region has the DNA TGTGCCAGCACCATGAGCTCTGGAAACACCATATATTTT. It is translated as CASTMSSGNTIYF.

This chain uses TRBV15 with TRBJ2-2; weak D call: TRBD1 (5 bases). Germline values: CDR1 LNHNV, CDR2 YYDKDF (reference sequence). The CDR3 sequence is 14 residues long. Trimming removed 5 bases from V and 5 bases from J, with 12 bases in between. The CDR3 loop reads CATSVRVSTGELFF. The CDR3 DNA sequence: TGTGCCACCAGCGTCAGGGTATCTACCGGGGAGCTGTTTTTT. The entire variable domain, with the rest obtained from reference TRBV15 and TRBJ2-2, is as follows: DAMVIQNPRYQVTQFGKPVTLSCSQTLNHNVMYWYQQKSSQAPKLLFHYYDKDFNNEADTPDNFQSRRPNTSFCFLDIRSPGLGDTAMYLCATSVRVSTGELFFGEGSRLTVL.

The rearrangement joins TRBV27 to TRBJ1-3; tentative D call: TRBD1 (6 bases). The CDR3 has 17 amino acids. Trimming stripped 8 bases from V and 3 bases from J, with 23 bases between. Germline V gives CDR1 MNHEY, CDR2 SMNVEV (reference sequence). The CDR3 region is CASAVPTQGRSGNTIYF. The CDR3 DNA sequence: TGTGCCAGCGCGGTTCCCACACAGGGTAGAAGTGGAAACACCATATATTTT.

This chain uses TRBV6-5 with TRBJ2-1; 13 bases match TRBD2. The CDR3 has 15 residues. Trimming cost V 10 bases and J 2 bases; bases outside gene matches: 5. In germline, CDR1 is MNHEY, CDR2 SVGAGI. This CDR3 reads CATSGLAGPYNEQFF. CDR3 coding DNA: TGTGCCACCTCGGGACTAGCGGGACCCTACAATGAGCAGTTCTTC.

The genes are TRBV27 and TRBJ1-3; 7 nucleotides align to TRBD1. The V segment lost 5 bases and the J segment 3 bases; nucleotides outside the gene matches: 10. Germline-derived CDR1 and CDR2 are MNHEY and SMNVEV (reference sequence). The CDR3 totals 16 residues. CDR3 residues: CASSRGTALSGNTIYF. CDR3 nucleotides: TGTGCCAGCAGTCGAGGGACAGCTCTCAGTGGAAACACCATATATTTT.

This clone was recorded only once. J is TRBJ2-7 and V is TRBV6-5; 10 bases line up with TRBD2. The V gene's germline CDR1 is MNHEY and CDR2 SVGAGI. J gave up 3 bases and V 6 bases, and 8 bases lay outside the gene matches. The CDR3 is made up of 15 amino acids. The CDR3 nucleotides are TGTGCCAGCAGCCGTGGACTAGCGGCCTTCTACGAGCAGTACTTC. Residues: CASSRGLAAFYEQYF.

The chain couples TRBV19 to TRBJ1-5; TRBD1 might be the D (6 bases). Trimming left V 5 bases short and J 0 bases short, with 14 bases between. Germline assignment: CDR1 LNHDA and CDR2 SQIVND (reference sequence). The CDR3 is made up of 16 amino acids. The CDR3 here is CASSSPGAYSNQPQHF. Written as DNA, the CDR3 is TGTGCCAGTAGTTCCCCAGGGGCGTATAGCAATCAGCCCCAGCATTTT.

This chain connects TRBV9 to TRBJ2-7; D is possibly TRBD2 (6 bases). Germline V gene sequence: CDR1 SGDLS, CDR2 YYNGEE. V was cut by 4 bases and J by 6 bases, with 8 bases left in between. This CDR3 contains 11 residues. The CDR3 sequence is CASSPGGEQYF. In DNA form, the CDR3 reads TGTGCCAGCAGCCCCGGGGGCGAGCAGTACTTC. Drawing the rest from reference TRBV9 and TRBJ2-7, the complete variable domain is DSGVTQTPKHLITATGQRVTLRCSPRSGDLSVYWYQQSLDQGLQFLIQYYNGEERAKGNILERFSAQQFPDLHSELNLSSLELGDSALYFCASSPGGEQYFGPGTRLTVT.

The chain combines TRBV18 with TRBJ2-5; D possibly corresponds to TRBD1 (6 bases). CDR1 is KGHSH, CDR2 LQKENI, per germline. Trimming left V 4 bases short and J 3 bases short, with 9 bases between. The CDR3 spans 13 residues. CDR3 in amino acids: CASSLRGKETQYF. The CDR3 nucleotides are TGTGCCAGCTCACTTAGGGGGAAAGAGACCCAGTACTTC.

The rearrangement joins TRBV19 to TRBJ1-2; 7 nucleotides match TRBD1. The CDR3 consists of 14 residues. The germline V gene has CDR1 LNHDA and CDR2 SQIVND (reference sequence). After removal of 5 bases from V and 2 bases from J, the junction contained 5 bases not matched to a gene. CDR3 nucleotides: TGTGCCAGTAGTTCGGTGGACAGGAACTATGGCTACACCTTC. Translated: CASSSVDRNYGYTF. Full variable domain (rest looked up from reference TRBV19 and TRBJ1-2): DGGITQSPKYLFRKEGQNVTLSCEQNLNHDAMYWYRQDPGQGLRLIYYSQIVNDFQKGDIAEGYSVSREKKESFPLTVTSAQKNPTAFYLCASSSVDRNYGYTFGSGTRLTVV.

CDR3 sequence (DNA): TGTGCCAGTAGTATCGAAACTAGCGGACACTACGAGCAGTACTTC. Its translation is CASSIETSGHYEQYF. J is TRBJ2-7 and V is TRBV19, with TRBD2 identical over 8 bases. V lost 3 bases to trimming and J lost 3 bases; unmatched junction nucleotides: 7. The CDR3 is made up of 15 amino acids. Looked up from germline, CDR1 is LNHDA and CDR2 is SQIVND (reference sequence). The full variable domain, its missing parts supplied by reference TRBV19 and TRBJ2-7, is DGGITQSPKYLFRKEGQNVTLSCEQNLNHDAMYWYRQDPGQGLRLIYYSQIVNDFQKGDIAEGYSVSREKKESFPLTVTSAQKNPTAFYLCASSIETSGHYEQYFGPGTRLTVT.

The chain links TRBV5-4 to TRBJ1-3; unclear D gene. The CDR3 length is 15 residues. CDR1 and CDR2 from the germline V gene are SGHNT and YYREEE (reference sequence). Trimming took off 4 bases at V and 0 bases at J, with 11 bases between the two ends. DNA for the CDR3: TGTGCCAGCAGCCCCGAGATAAACTCTGGAAACACCATATATTTT. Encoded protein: CASSPEINSGNTIYF.